This T cell receptor beta chain stems from a study of identifying expanded T cells in peripheral blood. This clone is labeled as medium-sized (0.01 to 0.1%). Its antigen is unidentified. Findings and limits, study-wide: Variance in clone template counts between roughly 2-week samples significantly increased with total template count across all healthy donors.

The assay was immunoSEQ multiplex PCR, and TCRdb's table has in-frame clones only and misses some. The sample contains about 58,000 clones, roughly 89% of which appear only once. Source material: blood. The origin of this receptor is a person between 18 and 69 years old in good health.

CDR3 DNA sequence: TGTGCCACCAGTCTCGAGGGACAGGGCTACGAGCAGTACTTC. This codes for CATSLEGQGYEQYF. The chain employs TRBV15 and TRBJ2-7, with 9 positions matching TRBD1. J was trimmed by 3 bases and V by 6 bases; bases with no gene match: 6. Germline CDR1 and CDR2: LNHNV and YYDKDF (reference sequence). The CDR3 is 14 residues long.